Listed here are 20 T cell receptor beta chains from one sample, sequenced in a study of blood T cell repertoires in COVID-19. Measured with immunoSEQ multiplex PCR; TCRdb has only the in-frame clones, and not every one. The data show about 480,000 clones, roughly 88% seen once. The sequenced sample was PBMCs or T cells enriched from blood (not recorded which). These receptors were obtained from a woman in her 40s who had recovered from COVID-19.

The chain combines TRBV5-4 with TRBJ2-1; tentatively, D is TRBD2 (6 bases). V was pared by 4 bases and J by 3 bases, with 17 bases between. The CDR3 spans 16 residues. The germline CDR1 and CDR2 sequences are SGHNT and YYREEE (reference sequence). The CDR3 nucleotides read TGTGCCAGCAGCCCGCCGGACGGGGGAAGCTACAATGAGCAGTTCTTC. This encodes CASSPPDGGSYNEQFF.

The chain combines TRBV3-1 (or the pseudogene TRBV3-2) with TRBJ2-3; 7 bases line up with TRBD1. This CDR3 spans 16 amino acids. Germline CDR1 and CDR2: LGHDT and YNNKEL (reference sequence). J was trimmed by 3 bases and V by 1 base; bases with no gene match: 7. CDR3 protein: CASSQGTGDGTDTQYF. CDR3 DNA sequence: TGTGCCAGCAGCCAAGGGACAGGAGACGGGACAGATACGCAGTATTTT.

V and J are TRBV5-1 and TRBJ1-4; TRBD1 matches at 8 bases. CDR1 SGHRS and CDR2 YFSETQ come from the germline V gene. The CDR3 contains 16 residues. The V segment lost 0 bases and the J segment 4 bases; nucleotides outside the gene matches: 5. CDR3 nucleotide sequence: TGCGCCAGCAGCTTGGCCCAGGGGGCGCTTAATGAAAAACTGTTTTTT. This encodes CASSLAQGALNEKLFF.

The gene calls are TRBV5-4 and TRBJ1-3; D might be TRBD1 (6 bases). V lost 0 bases and J lost 4, with 11 bases in between. This CDR3 has 15 residues. The germline CDR1 and CDR2 sequences are SGHNT and YYREEE (reference sequence). The CDR3 coding sequence is TGTGCCAGCAGCTTGGCCGAGCAGGGGGGAAACACCATATATTTT. This codes for CASSLAEQGGNTIYF.

The chain joins TRBV12-3 or TRBV12-4 to TRBJ1-1; D is undetermined. The CDR3 runs to 13 residues. V was clipped by 6 bases and J by 0 bases, with 8 bases between them. The CDR3 bases are TGTGCCAGCAGCCCCAGAATGAACACTGAAGCTTTCTTT. Translation: CASSPRMNTEAFF.

V and J are TRBV15 and TRBJ2-5, with D perhaps matching TRBD1 (7 bases). The germline gives CDR1 LNHNV, CDR2 YYDKDF (reference sequence). The CDR3 has 16 residues. The ends were cut back, 1 base at V and 4 bases at J, with 16 bases in the middle. The DNA for the CDR3 is TGTGCCACCAGCAGAGGCGATGGGACAGCGGGAGAGACCCAGTACTTC. Translated, it gives CATSRGDGTAGETQYF.

The CDR3 bases are TGTGCCACCAGTATGGGGGCACATAATGAGCAGTTCTTC. This sequence encodes CATSMGAHNEQFF. This chain connects TRBV24-1 to TRBJ2-1, with D maybe TRBD1 (6 bases). The CDR3 is 13 residues long. Germline V gene sequence: CDR1 KGHDR, CDR2 SFDVKD. V was cut by 6 bases and J by 7 bases, with 12 bases left in between.

The gene calls are TRBV18 and TRBJ2-5; D not resolved. Germline V CDR1 and CDR2: KGHSH, LQKENI. Trimming removed 4 bases from V and 3 bases from J, with 15 bases in between. CDR3 length equals 15 residues. The CDR3 here is CASSLASKIKETQYF. CDR3 coding DNA: TGTGCCAGCTCACTGGCCTCGAAAATTAAAGAGACCCAGTACTTC.

This chain joins TRBV5-4 and TRBJ2-5; 12 nucleotides match TRBD2. The CDR3 covers 17 residues. Germline CDR1 SGHNT, CDR2 YYREEE (reference sequence). J was trimmed by 3 bases and V by 5 bases; bases with no gene match: 11. The CDR3 reads CASSPRPGLAGEETQYF. CDR3 coding DNA: TGTGCCAGCAGTCCGAGGCCGGGACTAGCGGGTGAAGAGACCCAGTACTTC.

This rearrangement joins TRBV10-3 to TRBJ2-7, with a weak D call TRBD1 (5 bases). V was shortened by 4 bases and J by 5 bases, with 12 bases between the two germline ends. CDR3 size: 13 residues. The V gene's germline CDR1 is ENHRY and CDR2 SYGVKD. The CDR3 DNA is TGTGCCATCAGTGTCCAGGGATCGGACGAGCAGTACTTC. Protein sequence: CAISVQGSDEQYF.

V and J are TRBV19 and TRBJ2-1; 7 bases fit TRBD1. Losses at the gene ends were 3 bases for V and 9 bases for J; bases not matched to a gene: 17. Germline V gives CDR1 LNHDA, CDR2 SQIVND (reference sequence). This CDR3 spans 17 amino acids. The CDR3 bases are TGTGCCAGTAGTATCGGGTTTAGACAGGGCCCCGACCCTGAGCAGTTCTTC. It translates to CASSIGFRQGPDPEQFF.

J is TRBJ1-3 and V is TRBV4-3; no reliable D call. V lost 0 bases and J 0 bases, leaving 12 bases between the germline ends. This CDR3 contains 17 residues. CDR1 is LGHNA, CDR2 YSLEER, per germline. CDR3 loop: CASSQESERYSGNTIYF. The CDR3, as DNA: TGCGCCAGCAGCCAAGAAAGTGAACGGTACTCTGGAAACACCATATATTTT.

V and J are TRBV3-1 (or the pseudogene TRBV3-2) and TRBJ2-3; D is perhaps TRBD1 (6 bases). V was shortened by 5 bases and J by 2 bases, with 14 bases between the two germline ends. The length of the CDR3 is 15 residues. Germline values: CDR1 LGHDT, CDR2 YNNKEL (reference sequence). The CDR3 spells CASSGLDSLTDTQYF. The CDR3 region has the DNA TGTGCCAGCAGCGGTCTGGACAGTCTCACAGATACGCAGTATTTT.

The rearrangement uses TRBV5-6 and TRBJ1-1; a weak D match, TRBD1 (6 bases). The CDR3 runs to 13 residues. Germline CDR1 SGHDT, CDR2 YYEEEE. V gave up 4 bases and J gave up 4 bases, with 11 bases separating them. CDR3 sequence: CASSRRGATEAFF. The CDR3 nucleotides read TGTGCCAGCAGCCGTCGGGGGGCCACTGAAGCTTTCTTT.

The chain recombines TRBV29-1 with TRBJ2-2, with D perhaps matching TRBD2 (5 bases). V dropped 7 bases and J dropped 6 bases, with 21 bases sitting between them. Per germline, CDR1 SQVTM and CDR2 ANQGSEA. The CDR3 loop spans 15 amino acids. The CDR3 DNA sequence: TGCAGCGGGTCTGGGCTCTCACGGGGAGCCGGGGAGCTGTTTTTT. Protein product: CSGSGLSRGAGELFF.

The V and J genes are TRBV5-4 and TRBJ2-5, with 8 bases aligning to TRBD2. The V segment lost 2 bases and the J segment 5 bases; nucleotides outside the gene matches: 8. Germline values: CDR1 SGHNT, CDR2 YYREEE (reference sequence). This CDR3 is 15 amino acids long. The CDR3 spells CASSLYQAGEETQYF. CDR3 nucleotide sequence: TGTGCCAGCAGCTTATATCAAGCGGGAGAGGAGACCCAGTACTTC.

The rearrangement uses TRBV29-1 and TRBJ2-2; tentative D call: TRBD2 (5 bases). Germline lookup yields CDR1 SQVTM and CDR2 ANQGSEA. The CDR3 totals 16 residues. V was pared by 6 bases and J by 0 bases, with 17 bases between. CDR3: CSVPQHRGSNTGELFF. The CDR3 DNA sequence: TGCAGCGTGCCACAACATCGGGGTTCGAACACCGGGGAGCTGTTTTTT.

V and J are TRBV10-3 and TRBJ2-3; D might be TRBD2 (6 bases). V lost 1 base and J 2 bases, leaving 10 bases between the germline ends. Germline lookup yields CDR1 ENHRY and CDR2 SYGVKD. The CDR3 is 15 amino acids. DNA for the CDR3: TGTGCCATCAGTGAGTATGGCGGGGCCACAGATACGCAGTATTTT. Amino acids: CAISEYGGATDTQYF.

The chain is built from TRBV18 and TRBJ2-1, with D uncertain. Germline V CDR1 and CDR2: KGHSH, LQKENI. The CDR3 is 12 amino acids. Between the trimmed V and J ends, which lost 6 bases and 9 bases, there was a span of 12 bases. Written as DNA, the CDR3 is TGTGCCAGCTCGGCTAGTGATGGTGAGCAGTTCTTC. Its protein product is CASSASDGEQFF.

This clone appeared a few times. This rearrangement joins TRBV5-1 to TRBJ1-6; 8 bases map to TRBD1. The ends lost 0 bases at V and 10 bases at J; junction bases unmatched: 6. Per germline, CDR1 SGHRS and CDR2 YFSETQ. This CDR3 is built from 15 residues. The CDR3 here is CASSLDQGTGSPLHF. The DNA for the CDR3 is TGCGCCAGCAGCTTGGATCAGGGGACAGGCTCACCCCTCCACTTT.